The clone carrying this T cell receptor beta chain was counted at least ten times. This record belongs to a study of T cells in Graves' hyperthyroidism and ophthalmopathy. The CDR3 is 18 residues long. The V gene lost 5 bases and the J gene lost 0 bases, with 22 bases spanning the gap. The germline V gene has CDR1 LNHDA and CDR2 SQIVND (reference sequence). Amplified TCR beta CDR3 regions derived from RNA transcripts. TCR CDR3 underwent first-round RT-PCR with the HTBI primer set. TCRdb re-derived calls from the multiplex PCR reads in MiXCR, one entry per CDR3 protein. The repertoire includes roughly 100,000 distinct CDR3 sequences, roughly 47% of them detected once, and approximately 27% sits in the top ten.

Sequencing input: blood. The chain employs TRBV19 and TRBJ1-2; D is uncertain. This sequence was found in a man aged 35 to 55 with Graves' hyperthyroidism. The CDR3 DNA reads TGTGCCAGTAGTTCAATCGGGCGTGACGGCCAAGCTAACTATGGCTACACCTTC. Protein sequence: CASSSIGRDGQANYGYTF.